This T cell receptor beta chain was sequenced in a study of monozygotic twins with cystic fibrosis. Notes on the study in general: Nucleotide-identical clonotype sharing was significantly higher within monozygotic CF twin pairs than between unrelated CF individuals.

As concerns this clone: What it binds is not known.

The V gene's germline CDR1 is MGHRA and CDR2 YSYEKL. The CDR3 contains 15 residues. The V gene end was trimmed by 6 bases and the J gene end by 9 bases; junction bases not matched to a gene: 14. Generated by immunoSEQ multiplex PCR, the TCRdb table keeps only in-frame clones and is missing some. This table has approximately 20,000 clones, about 89% appearing once. The receptor was isolated from a girl aged 2-10 years with cystic fibrosis. The sequenced sample was blood. This sequence joins TRBV4-1 and TRBJ1-1, with 9 bases fitting TRBD1. The CDR3 coding sequence is TGCGCCAGCAGTTTATTGCCGGGACAGGGTCGTAAAGCTTTCTTT. Translated: CASSLLPGQGRKAFF.